Presented here are 19 T cell receptor beta chains from one specimen sequenced in a study of blood T cell repertoires in COVID-19. Some clones are missing from TCRdb's copy, which holds only in-frame ones; the method was immunoSEQ multiplex PCR. The sample lists under 250,000 clones; 80% to 90% were seen once. Sequenced input: peripheral blood. The receptors derive from a human donor in a cohort sampled during active COVID-19.

This clone was seen more than once but under ten times. The chain is built from TRBV9 and TRBJ1-5; D might be TRBD1 (6 bases). V was cut by 4 bases and J by 3 bases, with 11 bases left in between. CDR1 and CDR2 from the germline V gene are SGDLS and YYNGEE. The CDR3 covers 14 residues. CDR3 DNA: TGTGCCAGCAGCCTGGACAGTCACAATCAGCCCCAGCATTTT. It is translated as CASSLDSHNQPQHF.

The chain recombines TRBV18 with TRBJ2-1; 11 bases fit TRBD2. Germline V gene lookup returns CDR1 KGHSH and CDR2 LQKENI. Trimming at V came to 3 bases and at J to 8 bases, leaving 9 bases not matched to a gene. This CDR3 has 16 amino acids. CDR3 region: CASSPAGLAGYHEQFF. The CDR3, as DNA: TGTGCCAGCTCACCGGCCGGACTAGCGGGTTACCATGAGCAGTTCTTC.

The J gene is TRBJ2-7, the V gene TRBV6-1; D is possibly TRBD1 (5 bases). The germline V gene has CDR1 MNHNS and CDR2 SASEGT. CDR3 length: 16 residues. Trimming pared 0 bases from V and 3 bases from J, leaving 15 bases between. The CDR3 sequence is CASSEALGASLYEQYF. For the CDR3, the DNA is TGTGCCAGCAGTGAAGCGCTAGGGGCCTCCCTCTACGAGCAGTACTTC.

V usage is TRBV3-1 (or the pseudogene TRBV3-2) and J usage is TRBJ2-1; TRBD2 agrees at 9 bases. Germline loops: CDR1 LGHDT, CDR2 YNNKEL (reference sequence). The CDR3 contains 17 residues. With V trimmed by 1 base and J by 4 bases, 8 bases remained unmatched. The DNA of the CDR3 is TGTGCCAGCAGCCAAGCCACTGCGGGGGGGGGATACAATGAGCAGTTCTTC. It is translated as CASSQATAGGGYNEQFF.

DNA of the CDR3: TGTGCCAGCAGCCAAGACGGGGGAGGAATGATTCAGTACTTC. Residues: CASSQDGGGMIQYF. This sequence joins TRBV3-1 (or the pseudogene TRBV3-2) and TRBJ2-4, with D perhaps TRBD2 (6 bases). Trimming cost V 0 bases and J 10 bases, with 13 bases left between them. Germline loops: CDR1 LGHDT, CDR2 YNNKEL (reference sequence). The CDR3 covers 14 residues.

This clone was detected a few times. The V gene is TRBV10-3, the J gene TRBJ2-7; TRBD1 matches at 8 bases. CDR1 ENHRY and CDR2 SYGVKD come from the germline V gene. The V gene end was trimmed by 6 bases and the J gene end by 3 bases; junction bases not matched to a gene: 4. CDR3 length: 13 amino acids. CDR3 region: CAISVGQGYEQYF. The CDR3, as DNA: TGTGCCATCAGCGTTGGACAGGGCTACGAGCAGTACTTC.

The chain employs TRBV30 and TRBJ2-3, with TRBD1 matching over 7 bases. This CDR3 comprises 17 residues. V dropped 0 bases and J dropped 4; count of bases not matched to a gene: 13. Germline lookup yields CDR1 GTSNPN and CDR2 SVGIG (reference sequence). The CDR3 DNA follows: TGTGCCTGGAGTGTAAAAGGGGGCCCCCGACCGGCAGATACGCAGTATTTT. Protein product: CAWSVKGGPRPADTQYF.

The chain links TRBV28 to TRBJ2-2; 7 positions agree with TRBD1. Trimming took 7 bases from V and 4 from J; bases not matched to a gene: 12. The germline V gene encodes CDR1 MDHEN and CDR2 SYDVKM. The CDR3 totals 16 residues. CDR3 residues: CASTPRGQGGTGELFF. The CDR3 DNA sequence: TGTGCCAGCACCCCGAGGGGGCAGGGTGGCACCGGGGAGCTGTTTTTT.

CDR3 bases: TGTGCCAGCAGTGAATCGCTGGGGCCGAACACTGAAGCTTTCTTT. Translated: CASSESLGPNTEAFF. This chain uses TRBV25-1 with TRBJ1-1; possible D gene TRBD1, 5 bases. V was shortened by 1 base and J by 1 base, with 10 bases between the two germline ends. The CDR3 is 15 residues long. The germline V gene has CDR1 MGHDK and CDR2 SYGVNS.

The J gene is TRBJ2-1, the V gene TRBV3-1 (or the pseudogene TRBV3-2); TRBD2 might be the D (6 bases). The ends were cut back, 4 bases at V and 0 bases at J, with 10 bases in the middle. CDR3 length: 15 amino acids. The germline CDR1 and CDR2 sequences are LGHDT and YNNKEL (reference sequence). DNA for the CDR3: TGTGCCAGCAGCCCGGGGACTTTCTCCTACAATGAGCAGTTCTTC. Its translation: CASSPGTFSYNEQFF.

The count of this clone is one. The rearrangement links TRBV3-1 (or the pseudogene TRBV3-2) to TRBJ1-4, with 8 bases that match TRBD1. Germline assignment: CDR1 LGHDT and CDR2 YNNKEL (reference sequence). This CDR3 contains 17 residues. The V gene end was trimmed by 3 bases and the J gene end by 5 bases; junction bases not matched to a gene: 11. CDR3 nucleotide sequence: TGTGCCAGCAGCCACCGCACAGGGGGGATGAGGAATGAAAAACTGTTTTTT. It codes for CASSHRTGGMRNEKLFF.

The rearrangement joins TRBV5-1 to TRBJ2-1, with TRBD2 matching over 12 bases. Germline loops: CDR1 SGHRS, CDR2 YFSETQ. This CDR3 spans 18 amino acids. V shed 0 bases and J 4 bases; nucleotides not matched to a gene: 8. The CDR3 region has the DNA TGCGCCAGCAGCTTGGTAGCTAGCGGGAGGGCTCAATACAATGAGCAGTTCTTC. As protein: CASSLVASGRAQYNEQFF.

The chain has TRBV2 and TRBJ2-1; 14 nucleotides match TRBD2. This CDR3 region has 15 residues. The germline CDR1 and CDR2 sequences are SNHLY and FYNNEI. Trimming at V came to 8 bases and at J to 9 bases, leaving 9 bases not matched to a gene. This CDR3 is CASSSGLAGAGEQFF. CDR3 DNA: TGTGCCAGCTCCTCGGGACTAGCGGGAGCCGGTGAGCAGTTCTTC.

This rearrangement joins TRBV19 to TRBJ2-7; 10 bases are shared with TRBD1. Germline values: CDR1 LNHDA, CDR2 SQIVND (reference sequence). The CDR3 covers 14 residues. V trimming: 5 bases; J trimming: 4 bases; junction bases outside the gene matches: 5. The CDR3 is CASSPGDRGYEQYF. CDR3 nucleotide sequence: TGTGCCAGTAGTCCGGGGGACAGGGGTTACGAGCAGTACTTC.

This chain joins TRBV27 and TRBJ2-1; a possible D gene is TRBD2 (6 bases). V lost 5 bases and J lost 0, with 11 bases in between. This CDR3 has 15 amino acids. Germline assignment: CDR1 MNHEY and CDR2 SMNVEV (reference sequence). The CDR3 spells CASSPRGLSYNEQFF. The CDR3 DNA follows: TGTGCCAGCAGTCCTAGGGGACTCTCCTACAATGAGCAGTTCTTC.

The rearrangement joins TRBV12-3 or TRBV12-4 to TRBJ1-2; tentative D call: TRBD1 (6 bases). CDR3 size: 12 residues. V was pared by 11 bases and J by 3 bases, with 13 bases between. CDR3 DNA sequence: TGTGCCGGATCCAGGGGAGACTATGGCTACACCTTC. Translating it yields CAGSRGDYGYTF.

Only a few counts were recorded for this clone. The chain joins TRBV5-1 to TRBJ2-1; 10 bases match TRBD2. Trimming at V came to 3 bases and at J to 7 bases, leaving 7 bases not matched to a gene. Germline CDR1 SGHRS, CDR2 YFSETQ. The CDR3 loop spans 15 amino acids. CDR3 protein: CASSWTLAGRNEQFF. The CDR3, as DNA: TGCGCCAGCAGCTGGACACTAGCGGGACGGAATGAGCAGTTCTTC.

V and J are TRBV4-2 and TRBJ2-1; TRBD2 matches at 9 bases. The V gene's germline CDR1 is LGHNA and CDR2 YNFKEQ. The CDR3 consists of 18 residues. V was clipped by 4 bases and J by 6 bases; unmatched bases: 16. This CDR3 is CASSPNAGDSGRGNEQFF. The CDR3, as DNA: TGTGCCAGCAGCCCCAACGCCGGGGATAGCGGGAGAGGCAATGAGCAGTTCTTC.

In this sample, this clone turned up a few times. The sample has other DNA sequences that encode this CDR3 too. The V call is TRBV15, the J call TRBJ2-1, with TRBD2 matching over 9 bases. Germline CDR1 LNHNV, CDR2 YYDKDF (reference sequence). CDR3 length: 15 amino acids. V lost 1 base and J lost 2; bases outside the gene matches: 0. The CDR3 sequence is CATSRGGRAYNEQFF. The CDR3 nucleotides are TGTGCCACCAGCAGAGGCGGGAGGGCCTACAATGAGCAGTTCTTC.